The rows below give T cell receptor beta chains drawn from one sample of a study of blood T cell repertoires in COVID-19. The table came from immunoSEQ multiplex PCR; TCRdb's copy has only in-frame clones and leaves some out. The sample lists a few hundred thousand clones, around 87% occurring once. Sequencing input: PBMCs or T cells enriched from blood (not recorded which). The source is a man aged 40-55 years in a cohort exposed to, infected with or recovered from COVID-19 (not recorded which). CDR3s include the opening cysteine and the closing phenylalanine or tryptophan. Fields, in order: clone size, V gene, D gene, CDR3 length, J gene, CDR3 DNA, CDR3 protein. A D gene is named only where the DNA matches it firmly. Not every row has a clone size; where given, it reads once, few, many or a size class.

>NA|TRBV10-2|NA|14|TRBJ1-4
TGCGCCTCCCTGGGGGGGGCAACTAATGAAAAACTGTTTTTT
CASLGGATNEKLFF
>NA|TRBV5-1|TRBD1|14|TRBJ2-1
TGCGCCAGCAGCTTGGCCCTGACAGGGAATGAGCAGTTCTTC
CASSLALTGNEQFF
>NA|TRBV27|TRBD1|18|TRBJ1-2
TGTGCCAGCAACCCCGGCGGGACAGGGTTTTATTCGGGCTATGGCTACACCTTC
CASNPGGTGFYSGYGYTF
>NA|TRBV6-5|NA|13|TRBJ2-1
TGTGCCAGCAGGCGACTTCTAATCGATGAGCAGTTCTTC
CASRRLLIDEQFF
>NA|TRBV19|NA|15|TRBJ2-3
TGTGCCAGTAGTATATCACCGGGGTACACAGATACGCAGTATTTT
CASSISPGYTDTQYF
>NA|TRBV6-5|NA|15|TRBJ2-2
TGTGCCAGCATCACGGGACTCGTAGGGACCGGGGAGCTGTTTTTT
CASITGLVGTGELFF
>NA|TRBV11-2|NA|17|TRBJ2-1
TGTGCCAGCAGCTTCGCACTCGGACAGAGCTCCTACAATGAGCAGTTCTTC
CASSFALGQSSYNEQFF
>NA|TRBV7-3|TRBD2|13|TRBJ2-7
TGTGCCAGCAGCTTAGGAGCGGGATACGAGCAGTACTTC
CASSLGAGYEQYF
>NA|TRBV9|TRBD1|14|TRBJ1-1
TGTGCCAGCAGCGTAAAGGACAGGGGCGGTGAAGCTTTCTTT
CASSVKDRGGEAFF
>NA|TRBV28|NA|15|TRBJ1-1
TGTGCCAGCAGGGAACAGGGATACTTGAACACTGAAGCTTTCTTT
CASREQGYLNTEAFF
>few|TRBV5-1|NA|15|TRBJ1-4
TGCGCCAGCAGCTTGGCCGGGGAGAGGCATGAAAAACTGTTTTTT
CASSLAGERHEKLFF
>NA|TRBV2|TRBD2|15|TRBJ2-1
TGTGCCAGCAGAGACGGGAGGGCCCCCTCCAATGAGCAGTTCTTC
CASRDGRAPSNEQFF
>NA|TRBV11-2|NA|15|TRBJ2-7
TGTGCCAGCAGCTCACCAGAGACAGCCACCTACGAGCAGTACTTC
CASSSPETATYEQYF
>once|TRBV18|TRBD1|14|TRBJ1-5
TGTGCCAGCTCCCCCCGACAGGGTGATCAGCCCCAGCATTTT
CASSPRQGDQPQHF
>NA|TRBV5-7|NA|14|TRBJ1-2
TGTGCCAGCAGCTTGGACAGATCTAACTATGGCTACACCTTC
CASSLDRSNYGYTF
>NA|TRBV6-5|TRBD1|13|TRBJ1-5
TGTGCCAGCTCGGACAGGGAGAATCAGCCCCAGCATTTT
CASSDRENQPQHF
>NA|TRBV27|NA|14|TRBJ2-3
TGTGCCAGCAGTTCCTACCCTAGCACAGATACGCAGTATTTT
CASSSYPSTDTQYF
>NA|TRBV25-1|NA|14|TRBJ2-1
TGTGCCAGCAGTGAATGGGGCAGGGATGATGAGCAGTTCTTC
CASSEWGRDDEQFF
>NA|TRBV2|NA|15|TRBJ2-2
TGTGCCAGCACCCAGAGGGCCGGGGACACCGGGGAGCTGTTTTTT
CASTQRAGDTGELFF
>NA|TRBV4-2|NA|13|TRBJ1-5
TGTGCCAGCAGCCAGTCTTCTAATCAGCCCCAGCATTTT
CASSQSSNQPQHF
>NA|TRBV2|NA|14|TRBJ1-1
TGTGCCAGCAGTGTTCGGCAGGGCAGCCCTGAAGCTTTCTTT
CASSVRQGSPEAFF
>NA|TRBV25-1|NA|15|TRBJ2-1
TGTGCCAGCAGTGACGGTGTTCCCCCCTACAATGAGCAGTTCTTC
CASSDGVPPYNEQFF
>NA|TRBV9|NA|16|TRBJ2-6
TGTGCCAGCAGCGTAGGGTCCGGGGCTGGGGCCAACGTCCTGACTTTC
CASSVGSGAGANVLTF
>NA|TRBV7-9|NA|16|TRBJ1-4
TGTGCCAGCAGCTTACATGACGAAGCGGAGTATGAAAAACTGTTTTTT
CASSLHDEAEYEKLFF
>NA|TRBV19|NA|14|TRBJ1-6
TGTGCCAGTAGTCAACAGGGTTATAATTCACCCCTCCACTTT
CASSQQGYNSPLHF
>NA|TRBV5-5|TRBD2|17|TRBJ2-2
TGTGCCAGCAGCTTCCTGACTAGCGGGAGTAACACCGGGGAGCTGTTTTTT
CASSFLTSGSNTGELFF
>NA|TRBV7-3|TRBD1|15|TRBJ2-1
TGTGCCAGCAGCTTGAGCCAGGGGGCCTACAATGAGCAGTTCTTC
CASSLSQGAYNEQFF
>NA|TRBV23-1|NA|16|TRBJ1-5
TGCGCCAGCAGTCACCGGGGGTGGGAGATAAATCAGCCCCAGCATTTT
CASSHRGWEINQPQHF
>NA|TRBV6-5|NA|13|TRBJ1-1
TGTGCCAGCACTACAGGGTCGAACACTGAAGCTTTCTTT
CASTTGSNTEAFF
>NA|TRBV7-2|NA|15|TRBJ1-2
TGTGCCAGCAGCTTAGAAATCTCGAGTTACTATGGCTACACCTTC
CASSLEISSYYGYTF
>few|TRBV4-1|TRBD1|17|TRBJ1-6
TGCGCCAGCAGCAAGACAGGGCGGAGCGATGGGAATTCACCCCTCCACTTT
CASSKTGRSDGNSPLHF
>NA|TRBV27|TRBD1|14|TRBJ2-7
TGTGCCAGCAGTAAGACAGGGTACTCCTACGAGCAGTACTTC
CASSKTGYSYEQYF
>NA|TRBV7-2|NA|14|TRBJ2-5
TGTGCCAGCAGCCCGTCTAGAGCCCAAGAGACCCAGTACTTC
CASSPSRAQETQYF
>NA|TRBV18|NA|17|TRBJ1-1
TGTGCCAGCTCACCAAGGAGGACAGATTATGATCGGGCTGAAGCTTTCTTT
CASSPRRTDYDRAEAFF
>NA|TRBV11-2|NA|15|TRBJ1-2
TGTGCCAGCAGCTTAGTTCGGTTCCCGCCCTATGGCTACACCTTC
CASSLVRFPPYGYTF
>NA|TRBV7-2|TRBD2|14|TRBJ2-7
TGTGCCAGCAGCTTCCTAGCGGAGGGATACGAGCAGTACTTC
CASSFLAEGYEQYF
>NA|TRBV7-2|NA|14|TRBJ1-1
TGTGCCAGCAGCCCCAGACAGGTACACACTGAAGCTTTCTTT
CASSPRQVHTEAFF
>NA|TRBV28|NA|13|TRBJ2-7
TGTGCCAGCAGTTTATTCCCAGATTACGAGCAGTACTTC
CASSLFPDYEQYF
>NA|TRBV5-5|NA|13|TRBJ1-5
TGTGCCAGCAGCTTTTATAGCAATCAGCCCCAGCATTTT
CASSFYSNQPQHF
>NA|TRBV6-2/TRBV6-3|TRBD1|18|TRBJ2-7
TGTGCCAGCAGCGCGAATCCCGGGACAGGAGTTAGCCTTGGCGAGCAGTACTTC
CASSANPGTGVSLGEQYF
>NA|TRBV19|NA|15|TRBJ1-4
TGTGCCAGTAGTCTCCGGGCCGGGGAGAATGAAAAACTGTTTTTT
CASSLRAGENEKLFF
>once|TRBV7-9|NA|16|TRBJ2-3
TGTGCCAGCAGCTTGCTCGGGACACTTAGCACAGATACGCAGTATTTT
CASSLLGTLSTDTQYF
>NA|TRBV5-6|TRBD2|15|TRBJ2-7
TGTGCCAGCAGCTTAGCGGGAGTTCATTTCCACGAGCAGTACTTC
CASSLAGVHFHEQYF
>NA|TRBV7-3|NA|17|TRBJ1-5
TGTGCCAGCAGCAGCCTGAGGCAGGGTTTTGTCAATCAGCCCCAGCATTTT
CASSSLRQGFVNQPQHF
>NA|TRBV11-2|NA|13|TRBJ1-1
TGTGCCAGCATAGGGGGGGTGAACACTGAAGCTTTCTTT
CASIGGVNTEAFF
>NA|TRBV7-2|TRBD2|14|TRBJ2-5
TGTGCCAGCAGCTTAGGCGGGAGCCAAGAGACCCAGTACTTC
CASSLGGSQETQYF
>NA|TRBV14|NA|13|TRBJ2-7
TGTGCCAGCAGCCAAGGTCTAGCGATCGAGCAGTACTTC
CASSQGLAIEQYF
>NA|TRBV18|TRBD1|17|TRBJ1-4
TGTGCCAGCTCACCCGGGGACAGGGGGAAGGCTAATGAAAAACTGTTTTTT
CASSPGDRGKANEKLFF
>NA|TRBV14|TRBD2|15|TRBJ2-1
TGTGCCAGCAGCCAATTGGCGGGAGGGCCGGATGAGCAGTTCTTC
CASSQLAGGPDEQFF
>NA|TRBV27|TRBD1|16|TRBJ2-7
TGTGCCAGCAGTTCATTCGCCGGGACAGTATACTACGAGCAGTACTTC
CASSSFAGTVYYEQYF
>NA|TRBV5-1|NA|15|TRBJ2-7
TGCGCCAGCAGCTTGGCGGGACACAGCTCCTACGAGCAGTACTTC
CASSLAGHSSYEQYF
>NA|TRBV6-1|NA|13|TRBJ1-1
TGTGCCAGCAGTGAGGGGTTAGACAGGGAAGCTTTCTTT
CASSEGLDREAFF
>NA|TRBV6-5|TRBD1|13|TRBJ2-7
TGTGCCAGCACTCCGACAGGGTACTACGAGCAGTACTTC
CASTPTGYYEQYF
>NA|TRBV6-4|TRBD2|15|TRBJ2-1
TGTGCCAGCAGTGTAAGCGGGACCCCCTACAATGAGCAGTTCTTC
CASSVSGTPYNEQFF
>NA|TRBV2|NA|13|TRBJ1-5
TGTGCCACTAAGGACTCGGACGTACAGCCCCAGCATTTT
CATKDSDVQPQHF